The 5 T cell receptor beta chains listed next were all sequenced from one sample in a study of human T cells and chemical hapten exposure. Described time point: patch test 1, 2 weeks after DPC sensitization. Treatment meaning: therapeutic diphenylcyclopropenone sensitization with weekly scalp DPC. TCRdb reprocessed the RACE reads via MiXCR and lists one record per CDR3 protein. The sample lists about 360,000 distinct CDR3 sequences, roughly 5% occurring once. The sample here was whole blood, taken in connection with sensitization to the hapten diphenylcyclopropenone (DPC). The receptors shown here come from a woman in her fifties or sixties with alopecia areata. Some clones in this sample may be carry-over from other donors' samples.

V and J are TRBV5-5 and TRBJ1-4; a possible D gene is TRBD1 (5 bases). Germline values: CDR1 SGHKS, CDR2 YYEKEE (reference sequence). The CDR3 runs to 13 residues. Trimming took 3 bases from V and 5 from J, leaving 8 bases between them. This chain's CDR3 is CASSSDTNEKLFF. The CDR3 nucleotides read TGTGCCAGCAGCTCGGACACCAATGAAAAACTGTTTTTT.

This clonotype occurred many times. This chain joins TRBV27 and TRBJ1-1; D gene unclear. With 6 bases removed from V and 8 bases from J, the gap between germline ends came to 13 bases. This CDR3 is 12 amino acids long. CDR1 and CDR2 from the germline V gene are MNHEY and SMNVEV (reference sequence). CDR3 nucleotides: TGTGCCAGCAGCCCTCGTCTGGGCGAAGCTTTCTTT. Translation: CASSPRLGEAFF.

This clonotype occurred a few times. CDR3 coding DNA: TGTGCCAGCAGCTTAGATATCTCTAGCACAGATACGCAGTATTTT. This gives the protein CASSLDISSTDTQYF. The rearrangement uses TRBV11-2 and TRBJ2-3; D gene ambiguous. Trimming took off 0 bases at V and 0 bases at J, with 7 bases between the two ends. The CDR3 extends over 15 amino acids. CDR1 SGHAT and CDR2 FQNNGV come from the germline V gene.

At least ten counts were recorded for this clonotype. V gene TRBV3-1 combines with J gene TRBJ2-3; 10 positions match TRBD2. In germline, CDR1 is LGHDT, CDR2 YNNKEL (reference sequence). CDR3 length equals 16 residues. Losses at the gene ends were 2 bases for V and 5 bases for J; bases not matched to a gene: 7. The CDR3 region is CASSQTSSGREDTQYF. The CDR3 DNA reads as TGTGCCAGCAGCCAAACCTCTAGCGGGAGAGAAGATACGCAGTATTTT.

This chain joins TRBV11-2 and TRBJ2-5; 9 bases fit TRBD2. Germline lookup yields CDR1 SGHAT and CDR2 FQNNGV. Trimming removed 8 bases from V and 7 bases from J; junction bases left unmatched: 5. This CDR3 region has 12 residues. CDR3 DNA: TGTGCCAGCTCCGGGACTAGCTTGACCCAGTACTTC. It specifies CASSGTSLTQYF.